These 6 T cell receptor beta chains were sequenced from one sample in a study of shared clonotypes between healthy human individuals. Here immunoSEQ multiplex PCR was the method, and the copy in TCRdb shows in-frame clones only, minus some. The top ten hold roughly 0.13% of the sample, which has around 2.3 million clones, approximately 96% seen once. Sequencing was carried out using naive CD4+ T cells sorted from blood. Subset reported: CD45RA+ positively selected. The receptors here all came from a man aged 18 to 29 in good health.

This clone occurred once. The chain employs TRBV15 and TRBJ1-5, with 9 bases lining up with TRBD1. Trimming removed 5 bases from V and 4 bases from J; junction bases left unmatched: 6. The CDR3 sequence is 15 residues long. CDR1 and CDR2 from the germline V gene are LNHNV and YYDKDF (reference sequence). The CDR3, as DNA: TGTGCCACCAGCCCGGCGGGGACAGGGAATCAGCCCCAGCATTTT. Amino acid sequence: CATSPAGTGNQPQHF. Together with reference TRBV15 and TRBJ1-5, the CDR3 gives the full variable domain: DAMVIQNPRYQVTQFGKPVTLSCSQTLNHNVMYWYQQKSSQAPKLLFHYYDKDFNNEADTPDNFQSRRPNTSFCFLDIRSPGLGDTAMYLCATSPAGTGNQPQHFGDGTRLSIL.

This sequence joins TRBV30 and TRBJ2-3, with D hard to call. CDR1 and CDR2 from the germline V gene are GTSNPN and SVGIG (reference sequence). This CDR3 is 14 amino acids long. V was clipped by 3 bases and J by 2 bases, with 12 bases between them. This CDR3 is CAWRWQPTTDTQYF. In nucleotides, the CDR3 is TGTGCCTGGAGATGGCAGCCCACCACAGATACGCAGTATTTT.

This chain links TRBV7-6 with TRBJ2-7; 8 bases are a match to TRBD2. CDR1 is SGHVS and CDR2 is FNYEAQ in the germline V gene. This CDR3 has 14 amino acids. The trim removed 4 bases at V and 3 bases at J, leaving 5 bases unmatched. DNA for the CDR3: TGTGCCAGCAGCTCGACCGGGACTAGCTACGAGCAGTACTTC. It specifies CASSSTGTSYEQYF.

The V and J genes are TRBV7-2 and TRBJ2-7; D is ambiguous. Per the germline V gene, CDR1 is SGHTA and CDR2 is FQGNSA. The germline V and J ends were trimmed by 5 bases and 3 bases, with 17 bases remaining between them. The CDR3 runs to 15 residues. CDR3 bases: TGTGCCAGCAGCCCCTGGGCAGATTCTATCTACGAGCAGTACTTC. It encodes CASSPWADSIYEQYF.

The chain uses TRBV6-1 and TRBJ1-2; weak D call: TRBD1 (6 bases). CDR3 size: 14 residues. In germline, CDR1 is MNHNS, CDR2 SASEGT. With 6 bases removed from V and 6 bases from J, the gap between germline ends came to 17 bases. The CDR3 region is CASRNGGAMHGYTF. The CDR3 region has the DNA TGTGCCAGCAGGAATGGGGGGGCGATGCATGGCTACACCTTC.

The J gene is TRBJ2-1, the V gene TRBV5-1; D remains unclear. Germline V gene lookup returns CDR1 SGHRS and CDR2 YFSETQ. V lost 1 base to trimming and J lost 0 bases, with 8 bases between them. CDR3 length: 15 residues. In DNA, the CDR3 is TGCGCCAGCAGCTTGCCACGGAGCTCCTACAATGAGCAGTTCTTC. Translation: CASSLPRSSYNEQFF.